This T cell receptor beta chain was documented in a study of T cell responses to AZD1222 COVID-19 vaccine (dated by TCRdb to the early 2020s). With respect to the entire study: TCR sequencing covered roughly 230 trial participants: 207 given two doses of AZD1222 and approximately 26 given two doses of MenACWY control vaccine. Trial participants were enrolled by age into 18-55, 56-69 and 70-plus year subgroups, with 148, 28 and 57 TCR-sequenced participants respectively.

V and J are truncated by 3 bases and 7 bases respectively, leaving an intervening sequence of 12 bases. CDR1 is given as MDHEN and CDR2 as SYDVKM, both from the germline V gene. From the cysteine through the phenylalanine, the CDR3 covers 14 amino acids. The CDR3 DNA has 42 bases and is translated from base 1. The CDR3 regions of human TCRbeta chains were analyzed by immunosequencing. The original pipeline was this. TCRs in the repertoires were compared against a reference library of SARS-CoV-2-specific TCRs that had been generated with the MIRA antigen-specificity platform. Breadth was defined as the fraction of unique TCRs that were SARS-CoV-2-associated. Depth was defined as the fraction of total T cells that were SARS-CoV-2-associated. Each spike-specific TCR was assigned to its reactive spike region and to a CD4 or CD8 class using the MIRA data. Log10-transformed breadth and depth values were compared by one-way ANOVA with Sidak's multiple comparisons tests. TCRdb obtained this table from immuneACCESS and retained in-frame rearrangements with V and J assigned. These tables miss some clones; where compared with another copy, unresolved V genes account for less than half of the shortfall, and the remainder is unexplained. That table is the source of V, J and clone size, and D and trimming were worked out from the DNA. For this sample the table gives 200,000 or so clones, of which about 87% were detected only once. Jointly, the top ten make up 2.5% to 3% of the sample.

Points the paper makes about the study in general: Participants were mostly white British and included more females than males, and it was suggested by the authors that clonal diversity may have been underestimated. Nearly half of unique spike-specific TCRs reportedly recognized epitopes outside regions mutated in the B.1.351 and B.1.1.7 variants. In the small 56-69-year group, the increase in depth fell short of significance, most likely because of low power. Only five to seven AZD1222 recipients were SARS-CoV-2 seropositive at baseline, limiting conclusions about previously exposed vaccinees. Because no samples from the day 14 peak response were available, repertoires could be characterized only after the peak T cell response. A significant rise in spike-specific TCR breadth and depth was observed after two AZD1222 doses relative to day 0 and relative to MenACWY recipients. Vaccine-associated CD4 TCRs spanned the whole spike protein, with dominant responses in regions 160-218 and 743-854.

The time point label corresponds to: baseline before first vaccination. What this sample's treatment or condition label stands for: meningococcal conjugate vaccine given as trial control. Vaccinee samples were obtained from the UK trials COV001 and COV002, which included a single-blind randomized controlled phase 2/3 trial of AZD1222 (ChAdOx1 nCoV-19) in healthy adults. For TCRbeta chain sequencing, PBMC samples were collected from trial participants at day 0 and at day 28 after the second dose. Details on this clone: It has no known antigen specificity. No base qualities exist here, and no much larger clone lies one base off it.

The sequence was collected from an adult in good health. Recombination connected TRBV28 to TRBJ2-2, and possibly TRBD1, on 5 matching bases. Sequenced material: peripheral blood, taken on day 0 of MenACWY control vaccination. The CDR3 in this case is CASSLGRAFGELFF. The base sequence is TGTGCCAGCAGTTTGGGCAGGGCTTTCGGGGAGCTGTTTTTT.